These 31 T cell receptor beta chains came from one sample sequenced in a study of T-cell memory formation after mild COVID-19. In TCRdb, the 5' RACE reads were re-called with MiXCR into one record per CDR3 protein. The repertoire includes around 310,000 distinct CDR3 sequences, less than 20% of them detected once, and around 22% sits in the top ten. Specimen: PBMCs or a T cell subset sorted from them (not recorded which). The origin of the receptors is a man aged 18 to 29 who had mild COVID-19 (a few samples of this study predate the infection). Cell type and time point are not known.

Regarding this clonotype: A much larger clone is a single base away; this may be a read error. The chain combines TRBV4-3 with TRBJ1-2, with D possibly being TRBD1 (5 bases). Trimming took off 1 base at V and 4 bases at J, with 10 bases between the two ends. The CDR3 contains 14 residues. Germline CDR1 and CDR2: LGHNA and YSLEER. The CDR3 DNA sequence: TGCGCCAGCAGCCAAGGTGACAGTCTCTATGGCTACACCTTC. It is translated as CASSQGDSLYGYTF.

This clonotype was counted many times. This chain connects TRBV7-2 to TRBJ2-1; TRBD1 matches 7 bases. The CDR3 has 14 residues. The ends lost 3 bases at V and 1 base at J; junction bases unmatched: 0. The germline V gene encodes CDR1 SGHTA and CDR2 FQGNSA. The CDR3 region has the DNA TGTGCCAGCAGCTTGGGACAGTCCTACAATGAGCAGTTCTTC. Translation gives CASSLGQSYNEQFF.

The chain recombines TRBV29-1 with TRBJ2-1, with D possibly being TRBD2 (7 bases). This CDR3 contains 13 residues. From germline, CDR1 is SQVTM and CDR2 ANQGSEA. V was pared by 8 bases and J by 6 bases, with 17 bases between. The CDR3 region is CSTMRGGINEQFF. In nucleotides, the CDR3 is TGCAGCACTATGAGGGGGGGAATCAATGAGCAGTTCTTC.

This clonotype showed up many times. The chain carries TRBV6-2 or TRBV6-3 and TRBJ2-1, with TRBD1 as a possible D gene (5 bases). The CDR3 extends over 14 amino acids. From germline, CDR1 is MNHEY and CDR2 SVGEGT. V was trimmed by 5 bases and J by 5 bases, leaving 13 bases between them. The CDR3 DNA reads TGTGCCAGCAGTCAACCGGGCAGGGACAATGAGCAGTTCTTC. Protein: CASSQPGRDNEQFF.

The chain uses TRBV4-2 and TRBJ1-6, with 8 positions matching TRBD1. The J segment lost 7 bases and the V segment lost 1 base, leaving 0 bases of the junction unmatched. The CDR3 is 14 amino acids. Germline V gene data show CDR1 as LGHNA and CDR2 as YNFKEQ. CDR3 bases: TGTGCCAGCAGCCAAGGGACAGGGAATTCACCCCTCCACTTT. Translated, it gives CASSQGTGNSPLHF.

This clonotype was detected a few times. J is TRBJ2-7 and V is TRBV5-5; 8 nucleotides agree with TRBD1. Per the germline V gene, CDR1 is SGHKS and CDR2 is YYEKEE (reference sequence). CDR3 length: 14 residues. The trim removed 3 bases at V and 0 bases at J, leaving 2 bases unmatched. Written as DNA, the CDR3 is TGTGCCAGCAGCTCGACAGGGGACTCCTACGAGCAGTACTTC. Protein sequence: CASSSTGDSYEQYF.

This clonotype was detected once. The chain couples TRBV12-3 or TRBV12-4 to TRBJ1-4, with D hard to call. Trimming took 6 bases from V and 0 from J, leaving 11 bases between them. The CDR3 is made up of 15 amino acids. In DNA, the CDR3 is TGTGCCAGCAGGGCGTCGGGAACAACTAATGAAAAACTGTTTTTT. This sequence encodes CASRASGTTNEKLFF.

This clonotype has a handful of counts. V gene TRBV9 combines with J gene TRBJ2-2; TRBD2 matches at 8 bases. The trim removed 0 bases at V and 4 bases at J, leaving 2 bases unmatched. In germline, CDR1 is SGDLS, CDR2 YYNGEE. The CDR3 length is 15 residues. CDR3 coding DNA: TGTGCCAGCAGCGTAGCCAGCGGGGGCACCGGGGAGCTGTTTTTT. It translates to CASSVASGGTGELFF.

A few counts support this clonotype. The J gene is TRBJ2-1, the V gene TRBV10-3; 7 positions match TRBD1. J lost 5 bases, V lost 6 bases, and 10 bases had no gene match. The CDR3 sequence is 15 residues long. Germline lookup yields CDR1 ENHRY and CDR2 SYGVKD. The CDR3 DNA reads TGTGCCATCAGACCCTCGACAGGGAGTAACAATGAGCAGTTCTTC. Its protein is CAIRPSTGSNNEQFF.

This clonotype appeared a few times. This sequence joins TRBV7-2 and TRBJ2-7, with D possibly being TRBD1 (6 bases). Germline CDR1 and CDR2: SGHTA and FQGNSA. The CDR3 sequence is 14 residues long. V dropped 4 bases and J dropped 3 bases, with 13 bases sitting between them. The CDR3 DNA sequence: TGTGCCAGCAGCTACCCGGGACAAGGCTACGAGCAGTACTTC. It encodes CASSYPGQGYEQYF.

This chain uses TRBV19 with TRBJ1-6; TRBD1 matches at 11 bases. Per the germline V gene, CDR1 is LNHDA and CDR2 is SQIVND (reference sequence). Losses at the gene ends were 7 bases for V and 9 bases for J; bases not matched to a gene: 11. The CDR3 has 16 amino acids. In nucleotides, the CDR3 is TGTGCCAGTACTAACCCCGGACAGGGGGCGCGTTCACCCCTCCACTTT. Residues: CASTNPGQGARSPLHF. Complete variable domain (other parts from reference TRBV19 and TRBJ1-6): DGGITQSPKYLFRKEGQNVTLSCEQNLNHDAMYWYRQDPGQGLRLIYYSQIVNDFQKGDIAEGYSVSREKKESFPLTVTSAQKNPTAFYLCASTNPGQGARSPLHFGNGTRLTVT.

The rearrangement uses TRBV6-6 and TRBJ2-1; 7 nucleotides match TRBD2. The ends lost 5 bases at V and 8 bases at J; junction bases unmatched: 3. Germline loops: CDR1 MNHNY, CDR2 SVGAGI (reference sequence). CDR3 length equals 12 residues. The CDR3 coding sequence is TGTGCCAGCAGTCCAGGGAGGGATGAGCAGTTCTTC. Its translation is CASSPGRDEQFF.

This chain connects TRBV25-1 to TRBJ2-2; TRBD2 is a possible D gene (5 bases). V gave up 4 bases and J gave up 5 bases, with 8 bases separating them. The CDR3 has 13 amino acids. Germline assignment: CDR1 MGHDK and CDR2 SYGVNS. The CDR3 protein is CASSVGVTGELFF. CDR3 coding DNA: TGTGCCAGCAGTGTGGGAGTTACCGGGGAGCTGTTTTTT. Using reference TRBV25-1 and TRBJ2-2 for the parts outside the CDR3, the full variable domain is EADIYQTPRYLVIGTGKKITLECSQTMGHDKMYWYQQDPGMELHLIHYSYGVNSTEKGDLSSESTVSRIRTEHFPLTLESARPSHTSQYLCASSVGVTGELFFGEGSRLTVL.

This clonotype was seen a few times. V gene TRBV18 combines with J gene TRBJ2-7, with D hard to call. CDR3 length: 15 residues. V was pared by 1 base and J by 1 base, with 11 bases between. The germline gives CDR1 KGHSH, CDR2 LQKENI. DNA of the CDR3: TGTGCCAGCTCACCACGTTTGTCAAATTCCTACGAGCAGTACTTC. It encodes CASSPRLSNSYEQYF.

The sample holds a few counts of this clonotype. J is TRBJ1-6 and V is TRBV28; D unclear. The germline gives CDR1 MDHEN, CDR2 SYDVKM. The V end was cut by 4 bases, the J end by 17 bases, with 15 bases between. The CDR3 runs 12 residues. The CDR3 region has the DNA TGTGCCAGCAGTTCTAGGTCCCGAGATTTCCACTTT. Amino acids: CASSSRSRDFHF.

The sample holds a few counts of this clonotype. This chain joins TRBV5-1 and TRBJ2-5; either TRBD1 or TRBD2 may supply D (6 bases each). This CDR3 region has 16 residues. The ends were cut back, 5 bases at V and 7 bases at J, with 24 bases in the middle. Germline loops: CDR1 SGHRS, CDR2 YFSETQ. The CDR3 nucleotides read TGCGCCAGCAGGAGTAATACGGGGGCGGATAGAGTGACCCAGTACTTC. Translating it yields CASRSNTGADRVTQYF.

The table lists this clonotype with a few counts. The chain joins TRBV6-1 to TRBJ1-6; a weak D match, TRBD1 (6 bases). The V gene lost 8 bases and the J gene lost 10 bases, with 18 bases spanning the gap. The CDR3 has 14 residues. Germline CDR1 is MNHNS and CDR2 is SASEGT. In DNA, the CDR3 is TGTGCCAGCGTTTGGACAGTCAGGGAGTCACCCCTCCACTTT. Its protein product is CASVWTVRESPLHF.

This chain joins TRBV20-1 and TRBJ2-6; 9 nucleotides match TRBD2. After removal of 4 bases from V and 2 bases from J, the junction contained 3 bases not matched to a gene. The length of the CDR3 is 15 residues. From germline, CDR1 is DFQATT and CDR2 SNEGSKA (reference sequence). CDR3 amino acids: CSATAGGPGANVLTF. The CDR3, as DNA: TGCAGTGCTACCGCGGGGGGGCCTGGGGCCAACGTCCTGACTTTC.

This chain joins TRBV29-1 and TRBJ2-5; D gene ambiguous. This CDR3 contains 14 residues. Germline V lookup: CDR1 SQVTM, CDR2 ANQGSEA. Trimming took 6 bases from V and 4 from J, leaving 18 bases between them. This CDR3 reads CSVSRAQLGETQYF. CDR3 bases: TGCAGCGTGAGCCGGGCCCAGCTCGGAGAGACCCAGTACTTC.

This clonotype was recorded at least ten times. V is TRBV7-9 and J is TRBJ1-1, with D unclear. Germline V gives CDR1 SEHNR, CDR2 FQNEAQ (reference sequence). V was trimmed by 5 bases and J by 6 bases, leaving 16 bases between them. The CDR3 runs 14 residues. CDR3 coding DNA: TGTGCCAGCAGCCCCCAGCCGGGGATGGCTGAAGCTTTCTTT. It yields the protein CASSPQPGMAEAFF.

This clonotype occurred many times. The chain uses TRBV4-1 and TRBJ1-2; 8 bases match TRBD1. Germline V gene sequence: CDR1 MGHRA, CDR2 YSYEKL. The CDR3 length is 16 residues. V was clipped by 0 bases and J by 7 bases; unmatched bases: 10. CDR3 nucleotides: TGCGCCAGCAGCCAAGAATCGTACGGGACAGGCGGTGGCTACACCTTC. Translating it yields CASSQESYGTGGGYTF.

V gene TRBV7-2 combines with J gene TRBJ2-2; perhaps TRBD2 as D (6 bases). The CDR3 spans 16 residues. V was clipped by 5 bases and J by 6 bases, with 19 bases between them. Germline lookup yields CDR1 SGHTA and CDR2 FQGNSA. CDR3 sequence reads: CASSTVAEMGAGELFF. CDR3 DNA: TGTGCCAGCAGCACTGTAGCGGAGATGGGGGCCGGGGAGCTGTTTTTT.

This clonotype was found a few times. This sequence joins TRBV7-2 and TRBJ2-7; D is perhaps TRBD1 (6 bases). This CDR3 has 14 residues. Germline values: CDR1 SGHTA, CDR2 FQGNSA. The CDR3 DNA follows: TGTGCCAGCAGCTTTCTTGGGGTCGGACAGCCGAAGACTGTC. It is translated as CASSFLGVGQPKTV.

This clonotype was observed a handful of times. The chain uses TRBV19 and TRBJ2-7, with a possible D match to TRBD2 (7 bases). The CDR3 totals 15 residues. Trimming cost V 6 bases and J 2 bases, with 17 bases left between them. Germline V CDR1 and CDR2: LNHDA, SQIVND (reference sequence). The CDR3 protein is CASSPGGAITYEQYF. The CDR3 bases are TGTGCCAGTAGCCCTGGGGGGGCCATTACCTACGAGCAGTACTTC.

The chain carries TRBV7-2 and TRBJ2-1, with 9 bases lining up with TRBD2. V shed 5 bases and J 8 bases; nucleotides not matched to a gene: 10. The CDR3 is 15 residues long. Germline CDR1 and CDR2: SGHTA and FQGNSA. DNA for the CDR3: TGTGCCAGCAGCGGACGGGCGGGGGGGCCGTATGAGCAGTTCTTC. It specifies CASSGRAGGPYEQFF.

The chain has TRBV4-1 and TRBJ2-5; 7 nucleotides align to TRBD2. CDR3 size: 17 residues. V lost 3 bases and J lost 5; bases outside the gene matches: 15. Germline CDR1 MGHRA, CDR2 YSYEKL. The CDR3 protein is CASSQGRLAFGSETQYF. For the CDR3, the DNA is TGCGCCAGCAGCCAGGGGCGACTAGCATTCGGTTCGGAGACCCAGTACTTC.

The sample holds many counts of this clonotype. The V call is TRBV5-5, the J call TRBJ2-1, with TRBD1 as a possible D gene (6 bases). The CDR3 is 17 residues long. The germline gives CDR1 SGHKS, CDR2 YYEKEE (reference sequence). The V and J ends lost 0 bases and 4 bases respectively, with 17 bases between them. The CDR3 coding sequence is TGTGCCAGCAGCTTGGCCGAGGCAGGGGTGCAGTACAATGAGCAGTTCTTC. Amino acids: CASSLAEAGVQYNEQFF.

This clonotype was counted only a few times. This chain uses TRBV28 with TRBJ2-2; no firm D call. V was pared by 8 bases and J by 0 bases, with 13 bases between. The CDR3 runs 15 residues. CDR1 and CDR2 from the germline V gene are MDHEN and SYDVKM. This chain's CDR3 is CASGGWKTNTGELFF. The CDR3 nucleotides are TGTGCCAGCGGTGGTTGGAAAACGAACACCGGGGAGCTGTTTTTT.

In DNA, the CDR3 is TGTGCCAGCAGACACCGTTGGTTGGAGACCCAGTACTTC. It encodes CASRHRWLETQYF. The chain joins TRBV7-9 to TRBJ2-5; D ambiguous. V lost 6 bases and J lost 5, with 13 bases in between. The CDR3 loop spans 13 amino acids. CDR1 is SEHNR, CDR2 FQNEAQ, per germline (reference sequence).

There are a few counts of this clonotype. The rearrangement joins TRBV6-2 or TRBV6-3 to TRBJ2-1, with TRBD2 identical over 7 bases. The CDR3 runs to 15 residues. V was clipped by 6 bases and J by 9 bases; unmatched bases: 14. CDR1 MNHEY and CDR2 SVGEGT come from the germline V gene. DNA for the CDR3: TGTGCCAGCAGAAGACTAGCCGGAGGAGAGGTTGAGCAGTTCTTC. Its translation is CASRRLAGGEVEQFF.

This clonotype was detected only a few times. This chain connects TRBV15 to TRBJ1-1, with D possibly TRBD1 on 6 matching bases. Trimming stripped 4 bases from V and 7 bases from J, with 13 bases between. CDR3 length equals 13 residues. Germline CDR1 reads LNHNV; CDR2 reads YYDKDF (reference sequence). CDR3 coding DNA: TGTGCCACCAGCATTTCGGAGGGGGTTGAAGCTTTCTTT. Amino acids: CATSISEGVEAFF.